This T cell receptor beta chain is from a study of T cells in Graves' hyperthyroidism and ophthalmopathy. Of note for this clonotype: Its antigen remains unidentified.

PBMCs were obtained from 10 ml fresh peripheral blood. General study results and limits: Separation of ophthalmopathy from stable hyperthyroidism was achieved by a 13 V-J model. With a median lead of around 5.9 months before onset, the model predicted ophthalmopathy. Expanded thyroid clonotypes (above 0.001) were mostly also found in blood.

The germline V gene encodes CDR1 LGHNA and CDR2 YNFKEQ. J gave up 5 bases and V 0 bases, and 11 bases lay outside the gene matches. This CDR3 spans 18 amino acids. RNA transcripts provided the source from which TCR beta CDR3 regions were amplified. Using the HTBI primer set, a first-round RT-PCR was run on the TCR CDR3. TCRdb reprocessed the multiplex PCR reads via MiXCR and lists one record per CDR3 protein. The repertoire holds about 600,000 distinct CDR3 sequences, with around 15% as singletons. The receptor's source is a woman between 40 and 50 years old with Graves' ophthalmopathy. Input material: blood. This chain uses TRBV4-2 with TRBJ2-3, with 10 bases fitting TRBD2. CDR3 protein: CASSQEPLAGDFGDTQYF. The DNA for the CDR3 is TGTGCCAGCAGCCAAGAACCGCTAGCGGGAGATTTTGGAGATACGCAGTATTTT.